This passage covers 30 T cell receptor beta chains from one sample sequenced in a study of blood T cell repertoires in COVID-19. The data were produced by immunoSEQ multiplex PCR, yet TCRdb's version contains in-frame clones alone and is incomplete. The data contain about 130,000 clones, approximately 80% of them seen just once; the ten biggest clones take up 3.8%. The specimen was peripheral blood. The origin of the receptors is a woman between 45 and 60 years old with acute or convalescent COVID-19.

In its sample, this clone was seen a few times. This chain joins TRBV4-2 and TRBJ2-7; 7 bases align to TRBD2. Germline trimming cut 4 bases from V and 2 bases from J; bases unmatched to any gene: 11. Germline CDR1 is LGHNA and CDR2 is YNFKEQ. The CDR3 totals 16 residues. The CDR3, as DNA: TGTGCCAGCAGCCCTCCTACCGGACTAGAGACCTACGAGCAGTACTTC. Its protein product is CASSPPTGLETYEQYF.

The rearrangement uses TRBV10-3 and TRBJ1-3; D not certain. V was pared by 11 bases and J by 3 bases, with 11 bases between. The CDR3 contains 12 residues. CDR1 is ENHRY, CDR2 SYGVKD, per germline. CDR3 protein: CAHQTGGNTIYF. For the CDR3, the DNA is TGTGCCCACCAGACGGGTGGAAACACCATATATTTT.

The genes are TRBV29-1 and TRBJ1-5; 11 bases are shared with TRBD1. The CDR3 has 15 residues. V lost 6 bases to trimming and J lost 1 base; unmatched junction nucleotides: 5. Germline V lookup: CDR1 SQVTM, CDR2 ANQGSEA. CDR3 amino acids: CSVDGTGGSNQPQHF. In DNA form, the CDR3 reads TGCAGCGTGGACGGGACAGGGGGAAGCAATCAGCCCCAGCATTTT.

The sample holds one count of this clone. The chain links TRBV10-2 to TRBJ1-2; no firm D call. CDR3 size: 14 residues. V gave up 2 bases and J gave up 0 bases, with 7 bases separating them. From germline, CDR1 is WSHSY and CDR2 SAAADI. This CDR3 reads CASSEVGTNYGYTF. DNA of the CDR3: TGCGCCAGCAGTGAGGTCGGGACTAACTATGGCTACACCTTC.

The rearrangement joins TRBV20-1 to TRBJ2-1, with 7 bases aligning to TRBD1. The germline V gene encodes CDR1 DFQATT and CDR2 SNEGSKA (reference sequence). The CDR3 runs 11 residues. The CDR3 coding sequence is TGCAGGGTACAGGGGAACAATGAGCAGTTCTTC. Translated, it gives CRVQGNNEQFF.

This clone has more than one count but fewer than ten. This same CDR3 is encoded by further DNA sequences in the sample. The chain combines TRBV3-1 (or the pseudogene TRBV3-2) with TRBJ1-3, with 8 bases that match TRBD1. This CDR3 has 13 amino acids. Germline V CDR1 and CDR2: LGHDT, YNNKEL (reference sequence). V shed 1 base and J 7 bases; nucleotides not matched to a gene: 0. The CDR3 coding sequence is TGTGCCAGCAGCCAAGGACAGGGGAACACCATATATTTT. Amino acids: CASSQGQGNTIYF.

The chain joins TRBV6-6 to TRBJ1-6, with D tentatively TRBD1 (5 bases). Germline CDR1 reads MNHNY; CDR2 reads SVGAGI (reference sequence). Trimming took 6 bases from V and 0 from J, leaving 12 bases between them. The CDR3 is made up of 16 amino acids. CDR3 amino acids: CASSDDRSSYNSPLHF. CDR3 sequence (DNA): TGTGCCAGCAGCGACGACAGAAGCTCCTATAATTCACCCCTCCACTTT.

A single count supports this clone. This sequence joins TRBV6-2 or TRBV6-3 and TRBJ1-5; D is uncertain. The V end lost 6 bases, the J end lost 9 bases, and 15 bases lay between the germline ends. This CDR3 region has 13 residues. Germline CDR1 is MNHEY and CDR2 is SVGEGT. The DNA of the CDR3 is TGTGCCAGCAGCCGCCCGCCTCGGGGGCCCCAGCATTTT. This gives the protein CASSRPPRGPQHF.

This clone was seen a single time. The CDR3 DNA reads TGTGCCAGCAGCCGACTAGCGGCTACCTCCTACAATGAGCAGTTCTTC. Its protein product is CASSRLAATSYNEQFF. This chain links TRBV11-2 with TRBJ2-1, with 9 bases aligning to TRBD2. CDR3 size: 16 residues. The J segment lost 0 bases and the V segment lost 5 bases, leaving 5 bases of the junction unmatched. Germline loops: CDR1 SGHAT, CDR2 FQNNGV. Combining the CDR3 with reference TRBV11-2 and TRBJ2-1 gives the whole variable domain EAGVAQSPRYKIIEKRQSVAFWCNPISGHATLYWYQQILGQGPKLLIQFQNNGVVDDSQLPKDRFSAERLKGVDSTLKIQPAKLEDSAVYLCASSRLAATSYNEQFFGPGTRLTVL.

This sequence joins TRBV4-2 and TRBJ2-3, with D possibly TRBD1 on 7 matching bases. V was cut by 0 bases and J by 2 bases, with 15 bases left in between. The CDR3 runs to 17 residues. Looked up from germline, CDR1 is LGHNA and CDR2 is YNFKEQ. CDR3 bases: TGTGCCAGCAGCCAAGATTGGAGGGACAGCCCCACAGATACGCAGTATTTT. This encodes CASSQDWRDSPTDTQYF.

CDR3 loop: CASSLMAPTGAGNQPQHF. CDR3 nucleotide sequence: TGTGCCAGCAGTCTTATGGCCCCGACAGGGGCTGGCAATCAGCCCCAGCATTTT. The chain links TRBV27 to TRBJ1-5; 8 bases align to TRBD1. The CDR3 spans 18 residues. Per germline, CDR1 MNHEY and CDR2 SMNVEV (reference sequence). The junction had 14 bases not matched to a gene; V was cut back by 5 bases and J by 2 bases.

This clone was counted between two and nine times. The rearrangement uses TRBV28 and TRBJ1-2; the D is unclear. The CDR3 length is 13 residues. Per germline, CDR1 MDHEN and CDR2 SYDVKM. Trimming pared 4 bases from V and 5 bases from J, leaving 11 bases between. The CDR3 coding sequence is TGTGCCAGCAGTTCCCCGGGTCCTTATGGCTACACCTTC. Encoded protein: CASSSPGPYGYTF.

The CDR3 loop is CASSLGGRGSGELFF. Here the CDR3 DNA reads TGCGCCAGCAGCTTGGGTGGCAGGGGGTCCGGGGAGCTGTTTTTT. V gene TRBV5-1 combines with J gene TRBJ2-2, with 7 bases identical to TRBD1. With 0 bases clipped from V and 6 bases from J, the junction kept 5 bases outside the gene matches. Germline lookup yields CDR1 SGHRS and CDR2 YFSETQ. This CDR3 is built from 15 residues.

The chain couples TRBV7-3 to TRBJ2-2; TRBD1 matches at 7 bases. This CDR3 region has 17 residues. V dropped 3 bases and J dropped 2; count of bases not matched to a gene: 9. CDR1 is SGHTA and CDR2 is FQGTGA in the germline V gene. This CDR3 is CASSFRPGTANTGELFF. For the CDR3, the DNA is TGTGCCAGCAGCTTCAGACCCGGGACAGCCAACACCGGGGAGCTGTTTTTT.

The CDR3 bases are TGTGCCAGCAGCTTGCGGATGAACACTGAAGCTTTCTTT. Its protein is CASSLRMNTEAFF. This sequence joins TRBV7-2 and TRBJ1-1; no reliable D call. CDR1 and CDR2 from the germline V gene are SGHTA and FQGNSA. This CDR3 spans 13 amino acids. The ends were cut back, 3 bases at V and 0 bases at J, with 5 bases in the middle.

The chain's CDR3 is CASSIGQLVSGNTIYF. As DNA, the CDR3 is TGTGCCAGCAGTATCGGACAGCTAGTCTCTGGAAACACCATATATTTT. The chain uses TRBV3-1 (or the pseudogene TRBV3-2) and TRBJ1-3, with a tentative D call TRBD1 (6 bases). The germline V gene has CDR1 LGHDT and CDR2 YNNKEL (reference sequence). Between the trimmed V and J ends, which lost 6 bases and 0 bases, there was a span of 15 bases. The CDR3 loop spans 16 amino acids.

The genes are TRBV10-3 and TRBJ2-7; TRBD1 matches at 9 bases. The CDR3 contains 15 residues. V was clipped by 2 bases and J by 6 bases; unmatched bases: 8. The germline V gene encodes CDR1 ENHRY and CDR2 SYGVKD. DNA of the CDR3: TGTGCCATCAGTGAGGTACAGGGGGCGCGTATCGAGCAGTACTTC. Protein sequence: CAISEVQGARIEQYF.

This chain connects TRBV6-6 to TRBJ2-1, with 7 bases lining up with TRBD1. CDR3 length: 14 amino acids. J gave up 3 bases and V 10 bases, and 9 bases lay outside the gene matches. In germline, CDR1 is MNHNY, CDR2 SVGAGI (reference sequence). The CDR3 is CATKGADHYNEQFF. CDR3 nucleotides: TGTGCCACCAAGGGGGCAGATCACTACAATGAGCAGTTCTTC.

The gene calls are TRBV7-8 and TRBJ2-2, with TRBD2 identical over 12 bases. This CDR3 is 20 amino acids long. The germline gives CDR1 SGHVS, CDR2 FQNEAQ. V shed 4 bases and J 5 bases; nucleotides not matched to a gene: 17. The CDR3 region has the DNA TGTGCCAGCAGCTCCCGCCGGGTTCTAGCGGGGGGGCGTAATACCGGGGAGCTGTTTTTT. This sequence encodes CASSSRRVLAGGRNTGELFF.

The genes are TRBV2 and TRBJ2-7; D not certain. The CDR3 is made up of 11 amino acids. V shed 6 bases and J shed 2 bases, with 5 bases lying between them. CDR1 and CDR2 (germline): SNHLY, FYNNEI. The CDR3 sequence is CASRLAYEQYF. The DNA for the CDR3 is TGTGCCAGCAGGTTAGCCTACGAGCAGTACTTC.

The rearrangement uses TRBV7-6 and TRBJ2-5; 9 bases are shared with TRBD1. The CDR3 sequence is 16 residues long. The germline CDR1 and CDR2 sequences are SGHVS and FNYEAQ. Trimming took 2 bases from V and 5 from J; bases not matched to a gene: 9. CDR3: CASSLSPGQGWETQYF. The CDR3 bases are TGTGCCAGCAGCTTATCCCCGGGACAGGGTTGGGAGACCCAGTACTTC.

The chain links TRBV5-1 to TRBJ1-2; 8 bases map to TRBD1. Unmatched junction bases numbered 9, after V lost 3 bases and J lost 8 bases. CDR3 size: 14 residues. Germline CDR1 and CDR2: SGHRS and YFSETQ. The CDR3 region has the DNA TGCGCCAGCAGCTCTGGACAGGGACAACAGGGCTACACCTTC. As protein: CASSSGQGQQGYTF.

This chain connects TRBV6-2 or TRBV6-3 to TRBJ2-2; TRBD2 aligns across 10 bases. The germline gives CDR1 MNHEY, CDR2 SVGEGT. The J segment lost 3 bases and the V segment lost 6 bases, leaving 7 bases of the junction unmatched. This CDR3 is 16 amino acids long. CDR3 coding DNA: TGTGCCAGCAGCCCCAGCAGCGGGAGGGACACCGGGGAGCTGTTTTTT. Translating it yields CASSPSSGRDTGELFF.

The chain uses TRBV27 and TRBJ1-5; 7 bases line up with TRBD1. This CDR3 spans 15 amino acids. Germline V gives CDR1 MNHEY, CDR2 SMNVEV (reference sequence). V trimming: 6 bases; J trimming: 4 bases; junction bases outside the gene matches: 9. The chain's CDR3 is CASSPISRGNQPQHF. CDR3 in DNA: TGTGCCAGCAGCCCCATCTCCAGGGGGAATCAGCCCCAGCATTTT.

J is TRBJ2-2 and V is TRBV27, with 10 nucleotides matching TRBD1. Germline loops: CDR1 MNHEY, CDR2 SMNVEV (reference sequence). The CDR3 spans 13 residues. V was clipped by 7 bases and J by 6 bases; unmatched bases: 2. The CDR3 reads CASTGTGAGELFF. The CDR3 DNA follows: TGTGCCAGCACCGGGACAGGGGCCGGGGAGCTGTTTTTT.

The J gene is TRBJ1-2, the V gene TRBV25-1; 10 positions match TRBD1. V was clipped by 5 bases and J by 0 bases; unmatched bases: 12. The CDR3 covers 18 residues. The germline CDR1 and CDR2 sequences are MGHDK and SYGVNS. This chain's CDR3 is CASSPRGGQGTSNYGYTF. In nucleotides, the CDR3 is TGTGCCAGCAGTCCCCGAGGGGGACAGGGGACGTCTAACTATGGCTACACCTTC.

The chain recombines TRBV3-1 (or the pseudogene TRBV3-2) with TRBJ2-7, with 10 positions matching TRBD2. Germline V gives CDR1 LGHDT, CDR2 YNNKEL (reference sequence). After removal of 1 base from V and 0 bases from J, the junction contained 12 bases not matched to a gene. This CDR3 region has 19 residues. CDR3 bases: TGTGCCAGCAGCCAAGCGGGGAGCGGGAGGGCCTTTGGCTCCTACGAGCAGTACTTC. It is translated as CASSQAGSGRAFGSYEQYF.

With regard to this clone: Distinct nucleotide sequences in the sample also encode this CDR3. The V and J genes are TRBV6-5 and TRBJ1-1; tentative D call: TRBD1 (5 bases). Trimming pared 4 bases from V and 4 bases from J, leaving 16 bases between. There are 15 residues in the CDR3. Germline CDR1 MNHEY, CDR2 SVGAGI. In DNA, the CDR3 is TGTGCCAGCAGTTTGACGTGGGGCTCAAGCACTGAAGCTTTCTTT. Its protein is CASSLTWGSSTEAFF.

Notes on this clone: Other DNA sequences within the sample encode an identical CDR3. The genes are TRBV5-1 and TRBJ1-1; D not certain. The CDR3 is made up of 13 amino acids. CDR1 is SGHRS, CDR2 YFSETQ, per germline. V shed 0 bases and J shed 1 base, with 4 bases lying between them. CDR3 region: CASSLGGNTEAFF. The CDR3 nucleotides read TGCGCCAGCAGCTTGGGCGGGAACACTGAAGCTTTCTTT.

The chain employs TRBV19 and TRBJ1-3; TRBD1 might be the D (5 bases). Germline V gene data show CDR1 as LNHDA and CDR2 as SQIVND (reference sequence). The V gene lost 5 bases and the J gene lost 7 bases, with 12 bases spanning the gap. This CDR3 has 13 residues. CDR3 DNA: TGTGCCAGTAGTGGGGCAGGGCTCAACACCATATATTTT. Translation gives CASSGAGLNTIYF.